This T cell receptor (beta chain) is from a study of PD-L1 blockade in urothelial cancer. Looking at the study overall: Timepoints chosen for blood analysis were 3 weeks (second dose) and 6 weeks after treatment start. When blood samples were assessed, the median T cell count was around 150,000.

Time point here: peripheral blood 6 weeks after treatment start. Each individual provided 1 to 8 samples (taken pretreatment and on-treatment). Some clones are missing from TCRdb's copy, which holds only in-frame ones; the method was immunoSEQ multiplex PCR. The sample has more than 60,000 clones; about 90% are singletons. With V trimmed by 0 bases and J by 0 bases, 8 bases remained unmatched. The CDR3 contains 19 residues. Germline-derived CDR1 and CDR2 are KGHSH and LQKENI. The V call is TRBV18, the J call TRBJ2-7; 13 positions match TRBD2. The starting material was PBMCs, obtained around atezolizumab (anti-PD-L1) treatment. This receptor was identified in a man aged 60-69 years with urothelial cancer. CDR3 loop: CASSPPGLAGRISSYEQYF. CDR3 sequence (DNA): TGTGCCAGCTCACCACCGGGACTAGCGGGAAGAATAAGCTCCTACGAGCAGTACTTC. The full variable domain, in which reference TRBV18 and TRBJ2-7 provide the parts outside the CDR3, is NAGVMQNPRHLVRRRGQEARLRCSPMKGHSHVYWYRQLPEEGLKFMVYLQKENIIDESGMPKERFSAEFPKEGPSILRIQQVVRGDSAAYFCASSPPGLAGRISSYEQYFGPGTRLTVT.